The text below deals with one TCR beta chain. The antigen this receptor binds is unknown. This sample was sequenced with an Illumina HiSeq 2000. TCR beta cDNA libraries were made by 5'RACE template switching that added a universal primer site and unique molecular identifiers. Priming for cDNA synthesis came from the TCR beta constant segment, and two successive PCR amplification steps followed. Processing in the source paper ran as follows. Reads were demultiplexed and grouped by UMI with MIGEC, and clonotypes were assembled and quantified with MiTCR. Only TCR cDNA sequences supported by at least two reads were kept to exclude erroneous sequences. Downstream repertoire analysis used the tcR package, and clonotypes were matched across fractions by CDR3 nucleotide sequence plus V segment. VDJmatch was used to annotate antigen specificity against VDJdb, with one amino acid substitution in CDR3 permitted. Following TCRdb reprocessing, every CDR3 protein sequence forms one entry, and DNA is not provided. The V and J calls reflect TCRdb's pipeline rather than the authors' work. The table for this sample records under 200,000 distinct CDR3 sequences. The top ten hold around 20% of the sample.

The germline V gene gives CDR1 as SGHRS and CDR2 as YFSETQ. CDR3 length: 15 amino acids, cysteine to phenylalanine. No DNA is given. This sample stems from a study of T cells expressing NK-cell markers (dated by TCRdb to 2018 to 2020). Regarding the study in general: Three sorted T-cell subsets (CD3+CD56+NKG2C+, CD3+CD56+NKG2C- and CD3+CD56-NKG2C+) from eight donors had their TCR beta-chain repertoires profiled. Of the eight sequenced donors, seven were found to be HCMV-seropositive and one was found to be HCMV-seronegative. Randomly selected healthy volunteers, three men and five women, were used as the eight sequenced donors. Sequencing of the libraries produced 2 x 150 bp reads on Illumina HiSeq 2000/2500, MiSeq or NextSeq. Points the paper makes about the study in general: It remained unclear whether the expanded NKG2C-expressing T cell clones were specific for HCMV antigens. In about six donors, the dominant CD3+CD56+NKG2C+ clonotypes were found to rank among the top 10 CD8+ clonotypes and to make up 1.0-7.0% of CD8+ T cells. Those dominant clonotypes were again the most abundant among CD3+CD56-NKG2C+ cells in several donors, at roughly 25-65%.

To determine HCMV serostatus, a commercial ELISA kit was used to detect HCMV-specific IgG in serum. Peripheral blood mononuclear cells were isolated from blood by Ficoll density gradient centrifugation. This receptor chain uses TRBV5-1 and TRBJ2-1; TCRdb's D call, TRBD2, is unchecked because there is no DNA. The origin of this receptor is a woman between 18 and 75 years old in good health. Sequencing input: blood T cells: a sorted CD56 or NKG2C T cell subset, CD4+ or CD8+ T cells, or bulk PBMC T cells (not recorded which). This receptor has the CDR3 CASSLSGRKDGEQFF.